This TCR beta chain was sequenced during a study of blood T cell repertoires in COVID-19. Study information: The origin of the acute and convalescent COVID-19 samples was the United States, Italy and Spain.

Clones were read by immunoSEQ multiplex PCR, and TCRdb kept only the in-frame ones, dropping some. Of around 250,000 clones in the sample, roughly nine tenths were seen once. This CDR3 is 16 amino acids long. Germline lookup yields CDR1 SNHLY and CDR2 FYNNEI. Trimming cost V 6 bases and J 2 bases; bases outside gene matches: 10. The sample comprised peripheral blood. This chain links TRBV2 with TRBJ2-3, with 8 bases fitting TRBD1. The sequence was collected from a man between 18 and 35 years old with active or convalescent COVID-19. Written as DNA, the CDR3 is TGTGCCAGCAGAGCCACAGGGGGGACATACACAGATACGCAGTATTTT. Amino acids: CASRATGGTYTDTQYF.